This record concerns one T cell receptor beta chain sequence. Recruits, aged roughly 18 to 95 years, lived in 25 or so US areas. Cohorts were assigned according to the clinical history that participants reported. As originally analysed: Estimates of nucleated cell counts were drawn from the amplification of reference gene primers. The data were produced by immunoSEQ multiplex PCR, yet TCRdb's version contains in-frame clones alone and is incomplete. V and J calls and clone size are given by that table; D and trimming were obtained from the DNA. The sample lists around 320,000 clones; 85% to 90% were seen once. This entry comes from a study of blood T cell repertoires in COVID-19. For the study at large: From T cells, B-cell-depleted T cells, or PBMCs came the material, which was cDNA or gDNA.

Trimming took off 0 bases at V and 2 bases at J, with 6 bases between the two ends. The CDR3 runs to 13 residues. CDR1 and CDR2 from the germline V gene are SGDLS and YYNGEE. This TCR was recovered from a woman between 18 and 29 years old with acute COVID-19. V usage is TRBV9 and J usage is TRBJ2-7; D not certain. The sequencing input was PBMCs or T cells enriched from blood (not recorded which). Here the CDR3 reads CASSVDPAYEQYF. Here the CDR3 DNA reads TGTGCCAGCAGCGTAGATCCAGCCTACGAGCAGTACTTC.